The 25 T cell receptor beta chains listed next were all sequenced from one sample in a study of T-cell memory formation after mild COVID-19. One entry per CDR3 protein results from TCRdb running MiXCR on the 5' RACE reads. The sample holds some 330,000 distinct CDR3 sequences, 20% to 25% seen once. Source material: PBMCs or a T cell subset sorted from them (not recorded which). The receptors shown here come from an adult woman who had mild COVID-19 (a few samples of this study predate the infection). Cell type and time point are not known.

The chain employs TRBV30 and TRBJ2-3; 10 nucleotides match TRBD1. The V gene end was trimmed by 2 bases and the J gene end by 4 bases; junction bases not matched to a gene: 6. The CDR3 extends over 15 amino acids. Per germline, CDR1 GTSNPN and CDR2 SVGIG (reference sequence). The CDR3: CAWSLTGGEADTQYF. CDR3 bases: TGTGCCTGGAGTTTGACAGGGGGCGAGGCAGATACGCAGTATTTT.

The chain links TRBV30 to TRBJ1-1; D gene unclear. Germline V gene lookup returns CDR1 GTSNPN and CDR2 SVGIG (reference sequence). The CDR3 covers 11 residues. V shed 0 bases and J shed 10 bases, with 9 bases lying between them. The DNA for the CDR3 is TGTGCCTGGAGTGTACGATGGGGAGCTTTCTTT. It is translated as CAWSVRWGAFF.

The V and J genes are TRBV7-3 and TRBJ2-3; weak D call: TRBD2 (6 bases). The germline V gene encodes CDR1 SGHTA and CDR2 FQGTGA. The V gene lost 1 base and the J gene lost 0 bases, with 20 bases spanning the gap. This CDR3 has 19 amino acids. CDR3 loop: CASSLKNAGLRASTDTQYF. CDR3 coding DNA: TGTGCCAGCAGCTTAAAAAATGCGGGATTGAGGGCTAGCACAGATACGCAGTATTTT. The full variable domain, completed using reference TRBV7-3 and TRBJ2-3, is GAGVSQTPSNKVTEKGKYVELRCDPISGHTALYWYRQSLGQGPEFLIYFQGTGAADDSGLPNDRFFAVRPEGSVSTLKIQRTERGDSAVYLCASSLKNAGLRASTDTQYFGPGTRLTVL.

This clonotype has just a few counts. The chain recombines TRBV18 with TRBJ2-5; D possibly uses TRBD1 or TRBD2 (5 bases each). This CDR3 is built from 14 residues. The V gene lost 3 bases and the J gene lost 4 bases, with 12 bases spanning the gap. Germline lookup yields CDR1 KGHSH and CDR2 LQKENI. The chain's CDR3 is CASSPPDGTETQYF. In DNA form, the CDR3 reads TGTGCCAGCTCACCCCCAGACGGGACAGAGACCCAGTACTTC.

This clonotype came up a few times. V usage is TRBV4-2 and J usage is TRBJ2-3; 9 nucleotides line up with TRBD2. In germline, CDR1 is LGHNA, CDR2 YNFKEQ. J gave up 1 base and V 1 base, and 3 bases lay outside the gene matches. CDR3 size: 16 residues. CDR3 amino acids: CASSQGRGGGTDTQYF. The CDR3 coding sequence is TGTGCCAGCAGCCAAGGGCGGGGGGGCGGCACAGATACGCAGTATTTT.

This clonotype was recorded a few times. This sequence may be a read error, since a much larger clone differs from it by one base. V is TRBV2 and J is TRBJ2-2; D gene uncertain. CDR3 length: 12 residues. Trimming stripped 7 bases from V and 0 bases from J, with 3 bases between. Germline V gene data show CDR1 as SNHLY and CDR2 as FYNNEI. Here the CDR3 DNA reads TGTGCCAGCACCTCGAACACCGGGGAGCTGTTTTTT. It specifies CASTSNTGELFF.

The chain combines TRBV9 with TRBJ2-7; no firm D call. This CDR3 spans 14 amino acids. Germline V gene lookup returns CDR1 SGDLS and CDR2 YYNGEE. V lost 4 bases, J lost 5 bases, and 16 bases lay in between. In DNA, the CDR3 is TGTGCCAGCAGCCCCTATGAACGAGGCCACGAGCAGTACTTC. Encoded protein: CASSPYERGHEQYF.

The V gene is TRBV9, the J gene TRBJ2-4; TRBD2 might be the D (6 bases). Germline V lookup: CDR1 SGDLS, CDR2 YYNGEE. The CDR3 loop spans 11 amino acids. The V gene lost 3 bases and the J gene lost 13 bases, with 11 bases spanning the gap. Here the CDR3 reads CASSGGTVQYF. CDR3 DNA sequence: TGTGCCAGCAGCGGCGGGACGGTGCAGTACTTC.

This clonotype was found many times. This chain links TRBV5-1 with TRBJ2-1; TRBD2 matches 11 bases. With 0 bases clipped from V and 8 bases from J, the junction kept 7 bases outside the gene matches. CDR1 SGHRS and CDR2 YFSETQ come from the germline V gene. The CDR3 is 16 residues long. The CDR3 is CASSLDASGGPHEQFF. CDR3 coding DNA: TGCGCCAGCAGCTTGGATGCTAGCGGGGGGCCCCATGAGCAGTTCTTC.

Ten or more counts support this clonotype. The gene calls are TRBV4-3 and TRBJ2-1; possibly TRBD2 for D (7 bases). The V gene lost 0 bases and the J gene lost 2 bases, with 8 bases spanning the gap. The germline V gene encodes CDR1 LGHNA and CDR2 YSLEER. The CDR3 spans 15 residues. The CDR3 reads CASSQDGGPYNEQFF. The CDR3 DNA reads as TGCGCCAGCAGCCAAGACGGGGGGCCCTACAATGAGCAGTTCTTC.

V gene TRBV7-3 combines with J gene TRBJ2-1, with TRBD2 matching 9 bases. CDR3 length: 14 residues. Germline V gives CDR1 SGHTA, CDR2 FQGTGA. The V and J ends lost 5 bases and 6 bases, in that order; junction bases with no gene match: 5. The CDR3 loop is CASSRGLASNEQFF. The CDR3 DNA reads as TGTGCCAGCAGCCGAGGACTAGCGAGCAATGAGCAGTTCTTC.

The CDR3 loop reads CASRKDRVNTGELFF. CDR3 in DNA: TGTGCCAGTCGAAAGGACAGGGTAAACACCGGGGAGCTGTTTTTT. V gene TRBV19 combines with J gene TRBJ2-2, with 8 nucleotides matching TRBD1. CDR1 and CDR2 from the germline V gene are LNHDA and SQIVND (reference sequence). The CDR3 extends over 15 amino acids. J was trimmed by 2 bases and V by 8 bases; bases with no gene match: 7.

The chain has TRBV6-1 and TRBJ2-7, with D perhaps TRBD1 (5 bases). Trimming took 1 base from V and 2 from J, leaving 12 bases between them. Germline V gene sequence: CDR1 MNHNS, CDR2 SASEGT. The CDR3 is 15 amino acids. The CDR3 is CASSEGPQGPYEQYF. The CDR3 nucleotides are TGTGCCAGCAGTGAAGGACCCCAGGGTCCCTACGAGCAGTACTTC.

The chain is built from TRBV5-1 and TRBJ1-6, with no clear D. CDR1 and CDR2 (germline): SGHRS, YFSETQ. Trimming left V 0 bases short and J 12 bases short, with 7 bases between. The CDR3 covers 12 residues. The CDR3, as DNA: TGCGCCAGCAGCTTGGGTTCGCAACCCCTCCACTTT. Translating gives CASSLGSQPLHF.

In nucleotides, the CDR3 is TGCGCCAGCAGTCGTCCGGGACAGCAAAACGAGCAGTACTTC. As protein: CASSRPGQQNEQYF. This chain uses TRBV5-1 with TRBJ2-7, with 7 positions matching TRBD1. Germline-derived CDR1 and CDR2 are SGHRS and YFSETQ. V was clipped by 5 bases and J by 5 bases; unmatched bases: 10. The CDR3 spans 14 residues.

V and J are TRBV7-2 and TRBJ2-3; 9 bases line up with TRBD2. V shed 7 bases, J shed 4 bases, and the junction held 12 bases outside the gene matches. There are 16 residues in the CDR3. Germline assignment: CDR1 SGHTA and CDR2 FQGNSA. CDR3 region: CASTFRAGGPPDTQYF. The CDR3 coding sequence is TGTGCCAGCACCTTTAGAGCGGGGGGCCCGCCAGATACGCAGTATTTT.

The chain recombines TRBV18 with TRBJ2-1; D is perhaps TRBD2 (5 bases). Trimming removed 3 bases at V and 4 bases at J, with 16 bases between. The length of the CDR3 is 16 residues. The germline CDR1 and CDR2 sequences are KGHSH and LQKENI. In DNA form, the CDR3 reads TGTGCCAGCTCACCGCGGGCTTATTTCGAGTACAATGAGCAGTTCTTC. Translated, it gives CASSPRAYFEYNEQFF.

V usage is TRBV6-6 and J usage is TRBJ2-1; TRBD2 might be the D (5 bases). CDR3 length equals 13 residues. The ends were cut back, 2 bases at V and 10 bases at J, with 12 bases in the middle. Germline V gives CDR1 MNHNY, CDR2 SVGAGI (reference sequence). The CDR3 region is CASSYPNEGEQFF. The CDR3, as DNA: TGTGCCAGCAGTTACCCCAATGAGGGAGAGCAGTTCTTC.

J is TRBJ2-1 and V is TRBV7-3, with a weak D call TRBD1 (5 bases). Germline CDR1 reads SGHTA; CDR2 reads FQGTGA. This CDR3 region has 13 residues. V lost 2 bases and J 7 bases, leaving 9 bases between the germline ends. The chain's CDR3 is CASSLGAGNEQFF. The CDR3 DNA is TGTGCCAGCAGCTTAGGGGCAGGGAATGAGCAGTTCTTC.

The chain combines TRBV9 with TRBJ2-5; 7 bases are shared with TRBD1. The CDR3 runs 21 residues. Germline CDR1 reads SGDLS; CDR2 reads YYNGEE. Unmatched junction bases numbered 22, after V lost 2 bases and J lost 0 bases. The CDR3 is CASSVGVRTGWRAAYQETQYF. The CDR3 DNA follows: TGTGCCAGCAGCGTGGGGGTTCGGACAGGCTGGAGAGCGGCTTACCAAGAGACCCAGTACTTC.

V and J are TRBV5-1 and TRBJ2-5, with D perhaps TRBD2 (5 bases). CDR1 and CDR2 (germline): SGHRS, YFSETQ. The CDR3 totals 13 residues. Trimming pared 3 bases from V and 7 bases from J, leaving 13 bases between. CDR3: CASSSSTRGTQYF. DNA for the CDR3: TGCGCCAGCAGCTCGAGCACCCGGGGGACCCAGTACTTC.

This clonotype occurred a few times. CDR3 sequence: CASSFWSAGSSYEQYF. The CDR3 nucleotides read TGCGCCAGCAGCTTTTGGTCGGCGGGTAGCTCCTACGAGCAGTACTTC. The chain joins TRBV5-1 to TRBJ2-7; D may be TRBD2 (5 bases). The CDR3 covers 16 residues. V was shortened by 2 bases and J by 0 bases, with 15 bases between the two germline ends. Germline assignment: CDR1 SGHRS and CDR2 YFSETQ.

The chain joins TRBV5-1 to TRBJ1-1; D gene ambiguous. CDR1 is SGHRS, CDR2 YFSETQ, per germline. The CDR3 sequence is 14 residues long. Trimming removed 3 bases at V and 6 bases at J, with 15 bases between. This chain's CDR3 is CASSSDPAVSEAFF. Written as DNA, the CDR3 is TGCGCCAGCAGCTCCGATCCCGCCGTGTCTGAAGCTTTCTTT. Combining the CDR3 with reference TRBV5-1 and TRBJ1-1 gives the whole variable domain KAGVTQTPRYLIKTRGQQVTLSCSPISGHRSVSWYQQTPGQGLQFLFEYFSETQRNKGNFPGRFSGRQFSNSRSEMNVSTLELGDSALYLCASSSDPAVSEAFFGQGTRLTVV.

This clonotype was seen ten or more times. V gene TRBV4-1 combines with J gene TRBJ1-5; TRBD1 aligns across 7 bases. The CDR3 consists of 17 residues. The J segment lost 3 bases and the V segment lost 1 base, leaving 9 bases of the junction unmatched. Germline loops: CDR1 MGHRA, CDR2 YSYEKL. CDR3 coding DNA: TGCGCCAGCAGCCAAGCTCCTTACAGGGGAGTCAATCAGCCCCAGCATTTT. Translated, it gives CASSQAPYRGVNQPQHF.

This chain connects TRBV7-3 to TRBJ2-1, with 14 nucleotides matching TRBD2. After removal of 3 bases from V and 9 bases from J, the junction contained 7 bases not matched to a gene. Germline values: CDR1 SGHTA, CDR2 FQGTGA. The CDR3 is made up of 16 amino acids. The CDR3 region is CASSFPPGTSGSEQFF. As DNA, the CDR3 is TGTGCCAGCAGCTTTCCCCCCGGGACTAGCGGGAGTGAGCAGTTCTTC.